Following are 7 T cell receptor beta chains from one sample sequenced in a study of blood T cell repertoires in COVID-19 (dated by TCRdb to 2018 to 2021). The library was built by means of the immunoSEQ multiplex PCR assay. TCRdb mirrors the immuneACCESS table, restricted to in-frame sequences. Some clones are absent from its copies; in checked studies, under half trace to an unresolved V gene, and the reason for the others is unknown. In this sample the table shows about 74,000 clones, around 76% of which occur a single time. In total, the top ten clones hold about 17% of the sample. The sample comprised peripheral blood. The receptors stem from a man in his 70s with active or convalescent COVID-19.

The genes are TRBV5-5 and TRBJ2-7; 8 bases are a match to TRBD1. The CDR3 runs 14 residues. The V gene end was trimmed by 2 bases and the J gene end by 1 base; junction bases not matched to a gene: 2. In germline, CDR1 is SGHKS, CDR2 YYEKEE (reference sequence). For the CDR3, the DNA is TGTGCCAGCAGCTTCGGACAGGGATCCTACGAGCAGTACTTC. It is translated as CASSFGQGSYEQYF.

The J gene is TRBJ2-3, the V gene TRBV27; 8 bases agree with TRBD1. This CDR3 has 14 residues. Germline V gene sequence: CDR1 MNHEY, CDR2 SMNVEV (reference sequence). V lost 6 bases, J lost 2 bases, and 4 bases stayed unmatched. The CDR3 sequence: CASRRTGITDTQYF. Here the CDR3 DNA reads TGTGCCAGCAGGAGGACAGGGATCACAGATACGCAGTATTTT.

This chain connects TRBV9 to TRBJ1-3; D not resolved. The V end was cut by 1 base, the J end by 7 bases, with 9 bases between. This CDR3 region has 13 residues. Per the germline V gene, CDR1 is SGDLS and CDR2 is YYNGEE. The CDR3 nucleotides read TGTGCCAGCAGCGTAAACATGGCCAACACCATATATTTT. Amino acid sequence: CASSVNMANTIYF.

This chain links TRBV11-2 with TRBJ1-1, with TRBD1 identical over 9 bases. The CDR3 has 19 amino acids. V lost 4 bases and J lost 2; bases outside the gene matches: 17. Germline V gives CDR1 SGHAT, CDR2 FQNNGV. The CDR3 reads CASSSTLDRGRLLNTEAFF. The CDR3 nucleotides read TGTGCCAGCAGCTCTACCCTGGACAGGGGACGGTTACTTAACACTGAAGCTTTCTTT. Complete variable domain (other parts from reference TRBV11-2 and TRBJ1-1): EAGVAQSPRYKIIEKRQSVAFWCNPISGHATLYWYQQILGQGPKLLIQFQNNGVVDDSQLPKDRFSAERLKGVDSTLKIQPAKLEDSAVYLCASSSTLDRGRLLNTEAFFGQGTRLTVV.

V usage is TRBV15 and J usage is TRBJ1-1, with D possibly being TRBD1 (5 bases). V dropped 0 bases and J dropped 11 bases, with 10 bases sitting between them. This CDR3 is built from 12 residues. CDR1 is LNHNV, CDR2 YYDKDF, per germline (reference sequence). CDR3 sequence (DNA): TGTGCCACCAGCAGAGATATAGGGGCGGCTTTCTTT. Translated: CATSRDIGAAFF.

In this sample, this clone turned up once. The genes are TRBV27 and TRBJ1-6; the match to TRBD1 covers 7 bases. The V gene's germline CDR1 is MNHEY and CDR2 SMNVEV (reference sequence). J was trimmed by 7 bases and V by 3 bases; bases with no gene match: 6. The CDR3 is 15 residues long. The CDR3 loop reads CASSLIRDSNSPLHF. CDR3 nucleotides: TGTGCCAGCAGTTTGATCCGGGACAGCAATTCACCCCTCCACTTT.

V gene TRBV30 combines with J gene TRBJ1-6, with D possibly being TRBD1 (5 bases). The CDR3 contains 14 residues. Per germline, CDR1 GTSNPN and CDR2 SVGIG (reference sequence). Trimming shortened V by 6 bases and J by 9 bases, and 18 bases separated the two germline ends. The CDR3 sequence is CACEDLRGISPLHF. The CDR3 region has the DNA TGTGCCTGTGAGGACCTCCGGGGGATTTCACCCCTCCACTTT.